A selection of T cell receptor beta chains follows, all from one sample in a study of blood T cell repertoires in COVID-19. TCRdb's copy holds only in-frame clones and misses some; the assay was immunoSEQ multiplex PCR. This sample has almost 70,000 clones, with roughly 80% found just once. The sequenced sample consisted of peripheral blood. These receptors all come from a man in his sixties with acute or convalescent COVID-19. Each CDR3 is given with its conserved first and last residue. Fields, in order: D gene, CDR3 length, V gene, J gene, CDR3 protein, CDR3 DNA. A D gene is named only where the DNA matches it firmly.

TRBD1	16	TRBV4-3	TRBJ2-3	CASSQAGQGGADTQYF	TGCGCCAGCAGCCAAGCCGGACAGGGAGGTGCAGATACGCAGTATTTT
TRBD1	18	TRBV7-6	TRBJ1-2	CASSLQGGQSFPNYGYTF	TGTGCCAGCAGCTTACAGGGGGGACAAAGCTTTCCAAACTATGGCTACACCTTC
TRBD1	14	TRBV5-5	TRBJ2-7	CASSPGGQGYEQYF	TGTGCCAGCAGCCCCGGGGGACAGGGGTACGAGCAGTACTTC
TRBD2	16	TRBV6-5	TRBJ2-5	CASSYYGGGFQETQYF	TGTGCCAGCAGTTACTACGGCGGGGGGTTCCAAGAGACCCAGTACTTC
NA	12	TRBV29-1	TRBJ1-2	CSVERGGLGYTF	TGCAGCGTTGAACGGGGAGGGCTTGGCTACACCTTC
NA	15	TRBV7-2	TRBJ1-2	CASSLGGGSGYGYTF	TGTGCCAGCAGCTTAGGTGGGGGGTCGGGCTATGGCTACACCTTC
NA	17	TRBV11-2	TRBJ2-7	CASSLRGSTLGSYEQYF	TGTGCCAGCAGCTTAAGGGGCTCTACCCTGGGGTCCTACGAGCAGTACTTC
TRBD2	15	TRBV6-5	TRBJ2-1	CASSYEPSGGAEQFF	TGTGCCAGCAGTTACGAGCCTAGCGGGGGGGCTGAGCAGTTCTTC
TRBD2	15	TRBV9	TRBJ2-5	CASSVDSGGVGTQYF	TGTGCCAGCAGCGTAGATAGCGGGGGGGTCGGGACCCAGTACTTC
TRBD1	15	TRBV3-1/TRBV3-2	TRBJ2-2	CASSQLVQGSGELFF	TGTGCCAGCAGCCAGTTGGTACAGGGGTCCGGGGAGCTGTTTTTT
NA	13	TRBV7-3	TRBJ2-7	CASSFDLYYEQYF	TGTGCCAGCAGCTTCGACTTATATTACGAGCAGTACTTC
TRBD1	15	TRBV9	TRBJ2-1	CASSIWDREINEQFF	TGTGCCAGCAGCATCTGGGACAGGGAGATTAATGAGCAGTTCTTC
TRBD2	14	TRBV25-1	TRBJ2-7	CASTSQSGGAKQYF	TGTGCCAGCACCTCCCAAAGCGGGGGGGCGAAGCAGTACTTC
NA	15	TRBV19	TRBJ1-3	CASSINTGIGNTIYF	TGTGCCAGTAGTATAAACACAGGAATTGGAAACACCATATATTTT
NA	15	TRBV4-3	TRBJ2-7	CASSLAGTDSYEQYF	TGCGCCAGCAGCCTTGCCGGGACTGACTCCTACGAGCAGTACTTC
NA	14	TRBV2	TRBJ1-2	CASSRAPPSYGYTF	TGTGCCAGCAGCAGGGCGCCTCCCTCCTATGGCTACACCTTC
TRBD1	16	TRBV11-3	TRBJ2-2	CASSGRDRLGTGELFF	TGTGCCAGCAGCGGCAGGGACAGGTTGGGGACCGGGGAGCTGTTTTTT
TRBD1	13	TRBV7-2	TRBJ1-1	CASSLTGDTEAFF	TGTGCCAGCAGCTTAACAGGGGACACTGAAGCTTTCTTT
TRBD1	11	TRBV29-1	TRBJ1-2	CSAGTGVGYTF	TGCAGCGCCGGGACAGGGGTCGGCTACACCTTC
TRBD1	13	TRBV29-1	TRBJ1-1	CSVQTGGMTEAFF	TGCAGCGTCCAGACAGGGGGCATGACTGAAGCTTTCTTT
TRBD2	15	TRBV30	TRBJ2-2	CAWRRLAGGTGELFF	TGTGCCTGGAGGAGGCTAGCGGGGGGGACCGGGGAGCTGTTTTTT
NA	14	TRBV11-2	TRBJ1-4	CASSLDPGLGKLFF	TGTGCCAGCAGCTTAGATCCAGGGCTTGGAAAACTGTTTTTT
NA	16	TRBV7-2	TRBJ2-3	CASSLQADSSTDTQYF	TGTGCCAGCAGCTTACAGGCGGACTCTAGCACAGATACGCAGTATTTT
NA	14	TRBV19	TRBJ2-4	CASSIDPQGNIQYF	TGTGCCAGTAGTATAGACCCACAGGGAAACATTCAGTACTTC
NA	12	TRBV6-5	TRBJ1-1	CASSYSGQGSFF	TGTGCCAGCAGTTACTCCGGGCAGGGCTCTTTCTTT
NA	13	TRBV11-2	TRBJ1-1	CASSSRGSTEAFF	TGTGCCAGCAGTTCTCGGGGGAGCACTGAAGCTTTCTTT
NA	13	TRBV29-1	TRBJ2-1	CSVGDSHYNEQFF	TGCAGCGTTGGCGACAGCCATTACAATGAGCAGTTCTTC
NA	14	TRBV19	TRBJ2-1	CASSIDISRGEQFF	TGTGCCAGTAGTATAGATATCTCTAGAGGTGAGCAGTTCTTC
NA	13	TRBV11-3	TRBJ1-2	CASSSGRGDGYTF	TGTGCCAGCAGCTCCGGCAGGGGAGATGGCTACACCTTC
NA	15	TRBV19	TRBJ1-4	CASSIDLLSREKLFF	TGTGCCAGTAGTATAGATCTCCTCAGTCGAGAAAAACTGTTTTTT
NA	17	TRBV7-6	TRBJ1-2	CASSLQPPVSGDYGYTF	TGTGCCAGCAGCTTACAGCCGCCAGTGTCGGGGGACTATGGCTACACCTTC
NA	16	TRBV4-2	TRBJ2-2	CASSQDPRQNTGELFF	TGTGCCAGCAGCCAAGATCCGCGGCAGAACACCGGGGAGCTGTTTTTT
NA	15	TRBV9	TRBJ1-1	CASSVTPTLSGEAFF	TGTGCCAGCAGCGTGACACCTACCCTCAGTGGTGAAGCTTTCTTT
NA	15	TRBV4-3	TRBJ2-2	CASSRNGVEGGELFF	TGCGCCAGCAGCAGGAACGGAGTAGAAGGCGGGGAGCTGTTTTTT
TRBD1	12	TRBV29-1	TRBJ1-5	CSVGQGGQPQHF	TGCAGCGTGGGGCAGGGGGGTCAGCCCCAGCATTTT
TRBD1	18	TRBV28	TRBJ1-5	CASSLWRGSLQGLQPQHF	TGTGCCAGCAGTTTATGGAGGGGTAGCTTACAGGGGTTGCAGCCCCAGCATTTT
NA	13	TRBV5-1	TRBJ1-4	CASSLSGSEKLFF	TGCGCCAGCAGCTTGTCCGGGTCTGAAAAACTGTTTTTT
NA	16	TRBV6-2/TRBV6-3	TRBJ1-2	CASSSSNPGRGGGYTF	TGTGCCAGCAGTTCCTCAAACCCCGGCAGGGGTGGCGGCTACACCTTC
NA	14	TRBV19	TRBJ1-2	CASSIEKRSNGYTF	TGTGCCAGTAGTATAGAGAAGAGGTCTAATGGCTACACCTTC
TRBD2	16	TRBV4-1	TRBJ2-1	CASSQETSGERNEQFF	TGCGCCAGCAGCCAAGAGACTAGCGGGGAAAGGAATGAGCAGTTCTTC
NA	14	TRBV7-8	TRBJ1-6	CASSLELVNSPLHF	TGTGCCAGCAGCTTAGAGCTTGTCAATTCACCCCTCCACTTT
NA	13	TRBV6-5	TRBJ2-2	CASSYSATGELFF	TGTGCCAGCAGTTACTCGGCCACCGGGGAGCTGTTTTTT